This T cell receptor beta chain was captured by sequencing in a study of shared clonotypes between healthy human individuals. CDR3 length: 14 amino acids. Germline V lookup: CDR1 LNHDA, CDR2 SQIVND (reference sequence). Study results and limitations: Sampling covered blood only; tissue repertoires likely differ.

Regarding this clone: Its antigen is currently unknown. This clone may be a read error of a much larger clone one base away. Different DNA sequences within this sample yield the same CDR3.

Healthy HIV-negative adults with no recent acute infections or vaccinations were recruited as donors. Data came from immunoSEQ multiplex PCR; TCRdb stores just in-frame clones and leaves some out. The table includes 450,000 to 500,000 clones, over 65% detected once. Sequencing was done on a sample of PBMCs. The chain recombines TRBV19 with TRBJ2-5; tentatively, D is TRBD2 (5 bases). The J call is doubtful: the DNA matches TRBJ2-7 better. The clonotype comes from a woman aged 40 to 49 in good health. Some clones in this sample may be carry-over from other donors' samples. CDR3 nucleotides: TGTGCCAGTAGTATTACTAGTCGCTTCTACGAGCAGTACTTC. Its translation is CASSITSRFYEQYF.